A single sample gave rise to the 21 T cell receptor beta chains below, sequenced in a study of T cells in women clearing cervical HPV infection. The assay was immunoSEQ multiplex PCR, and TCRdb's table has in-frame clones only and misses some. In total, the table holds approximately 38,000 clones. The sequenced material came from blood buffy coat. All receptors derive from a woman between 18 and 75 years old with a cervical HPV16 infection that either progressed to CIN3+ or cleared (not recorded which).

CDR3 amino acids: CSALDRTGIDEQFF. The part of the CDR3 DNA that was read is TGCAGTGCACTTGACCGGACAGGGATCGATGAG. This chain uses TRBV20-1 with TRBJ2-1, with 8 bases that match TRBD1. The read falls 3 residues short of the CDR3 end, and the missing part is taken from the germline J gene. Trimming took 6 bases from V and 8 from J; bases not matched to a gene: 12. The CDR3 length is 14 residues. The germline V gene has CDR1 DFQATT and CDR2 SNEGSKA (reference sequence).

Notes on this clone: The read is 3 residues too short to cover the CDR3 end, so that end is filled in from the germline J gene. The chain employs TRBV19 and TRBJ1-2; 7 bases match TRBD1. V lost 6 bases and J lost 3; bases outside the gene matches: 10. The CDR3 covers 15 residues. Germline CDR1 and CDR2: LNHDA and SQIVND (reference sequence). The CDR3 reads CASRRRGREDYGYTF. The CDR3 DNA, read in part, is TGTGCCAGTAGGCGAAGGGGGCGGGAGGACTATGGC.

To note about this clone: Read data end 3 residues before the CDR3 end; the end is taken from the germline J gene. V is TRBV20-1 and J is TRBJ2-7; D might be TRBD1 (6 bases). The V gene lost 5 bases and the J gene lost 1 base, with 18 bases spanning the gap. Germline assignment: CDR1 DFQATT and CDR2 SNEGSKA (reference sequence). This CDR3 contains 15 residues. The covered CDR3 bases are TGCAGTGCTGGAGCTTACTTAGGACAGTCCTACGAG. It codes for CSAGAYLGQSYE. The CDR3, in full, reads CSAGAYLGQSYEQYF.

A remark on this clone: Read coverage stops 3 residues before the CDR3 terminus; the germline J gene supplies the remainder. The chain carries TRBV6-4 and TRBJ2-2, with D unresolved. The CDR3 has 14 amino acids. CDR1 and CDR2 from the germline V gene are MRHNA and SNTAGT. Trimming removed 4 bases at V and 0 bases at J, with 6 bases between. This chain's CDR3 is CASSGQANTGELFF. Partial CDR3 DNA: TGTGCCAGCAGTGGACAAGCGAACACCGGGGAG.

Of note for this clone: Coverage ceases 3 residues before the CDR3 finishes, and the germline J gene fills in the end. The chain has TRBV18 and TRBJ2-1, with 10 bases identical to TRBD2. Germline loops: CDR1 KGHSH, CDR2 LQKENI. The CDR3 loop spans 15 amino acids. V was pared by 0 bases and J by 6 bases, with 2 bases of the junction left unmatched. The CDR3 DNA, read in part, is TGTGCCAGCTCACCACCCACTAGCGGGGCCAATGAG. It translates to CASSPPTSGANE. The full CDR3 is CASSPPTSGANEQFF. The variable domain in full, with the rest retrieved from reference TRBV18 and TRBJ2-1, is NAGVMQNPRHLVRRRGQEARLRCSPMKGHSHVYWYRQLPEEGLKFMVYLQKENIIDESGMPKERFSAEFPKEGPSILRIQQVVRGDSAAYFCASSPPTSGANEQFFGPGTRLTVL.

Regarding this clone: The sequence runs out 3 residues before the end of the CDR3; the remainder is reconstructed from the germline J gene. The rearrangement links TRBV7-8 to TRBJ2-5; D gene unclear. CDR1 is SGHVS and CDR2 is FQNEAQ in the germline V gene. Trimming took 5 bases from V and 3 from J, leaving 10 bases between them. The CDR3 loop spans 13 amino acids. Incomplete CDR3 DNA: TGTGCCAGCAGCCGTACACAAAAAGAGACC. It yields the protein CASSRTQKET. The entire CDR3 is CASSRTQKETQYF.

Details on this clone: The read ends 3 residues shy of where the CDR3 ends; the end is completed using the germline J gene. The V and J genes are TRBV20-1 and TRBJ2-2, with 12 bases matching TRBD1. This CDR3 contains 15 residues. From germline, CDR1 is DFQATT and CDR2 SNEGSKA (reference sequence). The CDR3 bases that were read are TGCAGTGCCGGGGGAGGGACAGGGGGCAGTTCACCG. It translates to CSAGGGTGGSSP. The CDR3 as a whole reads CSAGGGTGGSSPLFF.

CDR3 in amino acids: CASSVTDHYGYTF. Partial CDR3 DNA: TGCGCCAGCAGCGTGACAGACCACTATGGC. The chain has TRBV5-1 and TRBJ1-2; D might be TRBD1 (5 bases). Read data end 3 residues before the CDR3 end; the end is taken from the germline J gene. The germline V gene encodes CDR1 SGHRS and CDR2 YFSETQ. There are 13 residues in the CDR3. Trimming stripped 4 bases from V and 3 bases from J, with 10 bases between.

Comment on this clone: The sequence runs out 3 residues before the end of the CDR3; the remainder is reconstructed from the germline J gene. The V gene is TRBV18, the J gene TRBJ2-7; no definite D call. The CDR3 has 14 residues. The germline V gene encodes CDR1 KGHSH and CDR2 LQKENI. V gave up 8 bases and J gave up 1 base, with 15 bases separating them. CDR3 DNA (partial): TGTGCCAGCACCCCACCGCACGGTTCCTACGAG. Protein: CASTPPHGSYE. The complete CDR3 protein is CASTPPHGSYEQYF.

CDR3 region: CAIRDSMEETQYF. The sequenced part of the CDR3 DNA is TGTGCCATCAGGGACTCCATGGAAGAGACC. V gene TRBV10-3 combines with J gene TRBJ2-5, with D possibly TRBD2 on 5 matching bases. The CDR3 end is not reached by the read, which stops 3 residues before it; the germline J gene fills it in. This CDR3 is built from 13 residues. V was trimmed by 6 bases and J by 3 bases, leaving 11 bases between them. CDR1 and CDR2 from the germline V gene are ENHRY and SYGVKD.

Remarks on this clone: The read ends 3 residues early relative to the CDR3; the germline J gene fills the gap. V is TRBV7-9 and J is TRBJ2-7; weak D call: TRBD2 (5 bases). Deletions cut 5 bases from V and 1 base from J, with 12 bases between. Germline V gene sequence: CDR1 SEHNR, CDR2 FQNEAQ (reference sequence). CDR3 length: 14 amino acids. The CDR3 sequence is CASSPLLGSYEQYF. The part of the CDR3 DNA that was read is TGTGCCAGCAGCCCCCTACTAGGGTCCTACGAG.

Of note for this clone: The read finishes 3 residues shy of the CDR3 end, and the germline J gene is used to complete it. V and J are TRBV30 and TRBJ1-5; D might be TRBD1 (5 bases). Trimming pared 3 bases from V and 6 bases from J, leaving 15 bases between. The germline V gene encodes CDR1 GTSNPN and CDR2 SVGIG (reference sequence). The CDR3 runs to 14 residues. CDR3 amino acids: CAWRGGGIGQPQHF. The covered CDR3 bases are TGTGCCTGGAGGGGGGGTGGCATTGGTCAGCCC.

Points on this clone: The read halts 3 residues ahead of the CDR3 end, with the missing end drawn from the germline J gene. The V gene is TRBV7-9, the J gene TRBJ1-2; tentative D call: TRBD1 (5 bases). Germline assignment: CDR1 SEHNR and CDR2 FQNEAQ (reference sequence). The CDR3 loop spans 14 amino acids. CDR3 DNA (partial): TGTGCCAGCAGCTTCTCCAAGGGGCAAAACATC. Protein: CASSFSKGQNI. The complete CDR3 sequence is CASSFSKGQNIYTF.

As for this clone: The read falls 3 residues short of the CDR3 end, and the missing part is taken from the germline J gene. The rearrangement links TRBV5-3 to TRBJ2-3; 9 bases line up with TRBD1. TRBV5-3 is an ORF, with its function uncertain. V was clipped by 4 bases and J by 3 bases; unmatched bases: 3. The CDR3 is 14 amino acids. CDR3 loop: CARSHDRGTDTQYF. The CDR3 bases that were read are TGTGCCAGAAGCCATGACAGGGGGACAGATACG.

Of note for this clone: The read ends 3 residues shy of where the CDR3 ends; the end is completed using the germline J gene. The V gene is TRBV5-6, the J gene TRBJ2-7; a weak D match, TRBD1 (6 bases). The CDR3 is 12 residues long. The V end lost 3 bases, the J end lost 3 bases, and 7 bases lay between the germline ends. The V gene's germline CDR1 is SGHDT and CDR2 YYEEEE. CDR3 residues: CASSSTGYEQYF. The CDR3 bases that were read are TGTGCCAGCAGCTCGACAGGCTACGAG. The whole variable domain, remainder taken from reference TRBV5-6 and TRBJ2-7, is DAGVTQSPTHLIKTRGQQVTLRCSPKSGHDTVSWYQQALGQGPQFIFQYYEEEERQRGNFPDRFSGHQFPNYSSELNVNALLLGDSALYLCASSSTGYEQYFGPGTRLTVT.

Regarding this clone: The CDR3 is cut off 3 residues early in the read; its end comes from the germline J gene. J is TRBJ1-6 and V is TRBV10-2, with D possibly being TRBD1 (6 bases). The CDR3 is made up of 14 amino acids. Trimming removed 2 bases from V and 8 bases from J, with 10 bases in between. Germline V gene lookup returns CDR1 WSHSY and CDR2 SAAADI. The CDR3: CASSERGGDSPLHF. The CDR3 DNA, read in part, is TGCGCCAGCAGTGAGAGGGGGGGGGATTCACCC.

Turning to this clone: The CDR3 goes on 3 residues after the read ends, and that part is filled in from the germline J gene. This chain uses TRBV7-2 with TRBJ1-2, with a tentative D call TRBD1 (5 bases). There are 14 residues in the CDR3. The V gene's germline CDR1 is SGHTA and CDR2 FQGNSA. The CDR3 bases that were read are TGTGCCAGCAGCACATACCCAGCGGGGGGGGAC. Its protein product is CASSTYPAGGD. The CDR3, in full, reads CASSTYPAGGDYTF.

Concerning this clone itself: The read terminates 3 residues ahead of where the CDR3 ends, so the germline J gene completes it. This chain joins TRBV5-4 and TRBJ2-1; no clear D gene. Germline V lookup: CDR1 SGHNT, CDR2 YYREEE (reference sequence). The CDR3 loop spans 13 amino acids. Trimming pared 2 bases from V and 5 bases from J, leaving 8 bases between. The part of the CDR3 DNA that was read is TGTGCCAGCAGCTTCTTTCTAGACAATGAG. This codes for CASSFFLDNE. The entire CDR3 protein is CASSFFLDNEQFF.

Details on this clone: The CDR3 extends 3 residues past the end of the read, so its final part is completed from the germline J gene. The rearrangement links TRBV19 to TRBJ2-3; D possibly uses TRBD1 or TRBD2 (5 bases each). This CDR3 comprises 16 residues. In germline, CDR1 is LNHDA, CDR2 SQIVND (reference sequence). V was shortened by 6 bases and J by 5 bases, with 21 bases between the two germline ends. CDR3 DNA, as far as it was read: TGTGCCAGTAGAACCCTCAGGGTTAGTGGGAGAGATACG. This sequence encodes CASRTLRVSGRDT. The full CDR3 sequence reads CASRTLRVSGRDTQYF. Looking up the rest from reference TRBV19 and TRBJ2-3 gives the full variable domain: DGGITQSPKYLFRKEGQNVTLSCEQNLNHDAMYWYRQDPGQGLRLIYYSQIVNDFQKGDIAEGYSVSREKKESFPLTVTSAQKNPTAFYLCASRTLRVSGRDTQYFGPGTRLTVL.

Concerning this clone: The missing CDR3 end, 3 residues past where the read stops, is filled in from the germline J gene. V and J are TRBV7-4 and TRBJ1-2, with unresolved D. The CDR3 loop spans 17 amino acids. CDR1 and CDR2 from the germline V gene are SGHVT and SQSDAQ. CDR3 DNA, as far as it was read: TGTGCCAGCAGCACCCGAACTAGGACGGCCCCCTCCTACGAC. Protein sequence: CASSTRTRTAPSYD. The entire CDR3 protein is CASSTRTRTAPSYDYTF.

Turning to this clone: Sequence at one end of the junction differs from germline and may be a read error. The CDR3 end lies 3 residues beyond the end of the read and is filled in from the germline J gene. The chain recombines TRBV4-2 with TRBJ2-2; D remains ambiguous. Germline loops: CDR1 LGHNA, CDR2 YNFKEQ. This CDR3 comprises 17 residues. The CDR3: CASSQESSRASTGELFF. CDR3 DNA (partial): TGCGCCAGCAGCCAAGAGTCTTCAAGGGCGAGCACCGGGGAG.